A selection of T cell receptor beta chains follows, all from one sample in a study of metastatic and nonmetastatic thyroid tumors. Via MiXCR, TCRdb re-called the PCR reads. The profile shows approximately 13,000 clones, 25% to 30% of them singletons. The sample comprised blood. The receptors derive from a female donor with papillary thyroid cancer or a benign thyroid nodule (not recorded which). Some clones in this sample may be carry-over from other donors' samples. Each CDR3 is given with its conserved first and last residue. The order of the fields is V gene, J gene, clone size, D gene, CDR3 DNA, CDR3 protein. The D gene is left open where the match is weak. Only part of the rows carry a size: once, few, many, or a class if the clone is expanded.

>TRBV12-3/TRBV12-4|TRBJ2-1|.|.
TGTGCCAGCAGTTTATTCGGCGGAGGGACAGCAGGATACAATGAGCAGTTCTTC
CASSLFGGGTAGYNEQFF
>TRBV18|TRBJ2-7|medium-sized|.
TGTGCCAGCTCACCACTAAAGGGGGTCGAGCAGTACTTC
CASSPLKGVEQYF
>TRBV6-2/TRBV6-3|TRBJ2-7|few|.
TGTGCCAGCAGTTATTGGGGACTTAACTACGAGCAGTACTTC
CASSYWGLNYEQYF
>TRBV12-3/TRBV12-4|TRBJ1-1|.|TRBD1
TGTGACAGCATCCAGTCGCGACGACAGGGAGGCACTGAAGCTTTCTTT
CDSIQSRRQGGTEAFF
>TRBV30|TRBJ1-1|medium-sized|TRBD1
TGTGCCTGGAACCCCGGACAGGGCCTTTCGCACCGGGAAGCTTTCTTT
CAWNPGQGLSHREAFF
>TRBV11-2|TRBJ2-3|.|TRBD2
TGTGCCAGCAGCTTAGATAGCGGGGCTACCACAGATACGCAGTATTTT
CASSLDSGATTDTQYF
>TRBV11-2|TRBJ1-1|.|.
TGTGCCAGCAGCTTAGATATCGGCGGACTGAACACTGAAGCTTTCTTT
CASSLDIGGLNTEAFF
>TRBV3-1|TRBJ2-5|many|.
TGTGCCAGCAGCCAAGATCCTAACCAAGAGACCCAGTACTTC
CASSQDPNQETQYF
>TRBV9|TRBJ2-1|.|.
TGTGCCAGTATCGTACTACGGGGATCGTACAATGAGCAGTTCTTC
CASIVLRGSYNEQFF
>TRBV20-1|TRBJ2-7|.|TRBD2
TGCAGTGCTTCGACTAGCGGGTCCTACGAGCAGTACTTC
CSASTSGSYEQYF
>TRBV6-1|TRBJ2-2|few|TRBD2
TGTGCCAGCAGTGCCACTAGCGGGAGTACCGGGGAGCTGTTTTTT
CASSATSGSTGELFF
>TRBV6-5|TRBJ2-1|few|.
TGTGCCAGCAGTTACGGTGGAGAGCAGTTCTTC
CASSYGGEQFF
>TRBV6-1|TRBJ2-7|medium-sized|TRBD1
TGTGCCAGCAACAAAGGACAGGGAGGTCCCTACGAGCAGTACTTC
CASNKGQGGPYEQYF
>TRBV2|TRBJ1-2|medium-sized|.
TGTGCCAGCATAGCCCTGACACTCCAGACCAACTATGGCTACACCTTC
CASIALTLQTNYGYTF
>TRBV30|TRBJ2-2|.|TRBD2
TGTGCCTGGAGGCTAGCGGGAAGCACCGGGGAGCTGTTTTTT
CAWRLAGSTGELFF
>TRBV6-2/TRBV6-3|TRBJ1-5|.|.
TGTGCCAGCAGTTACGTCGGGGGACCCTATAGCAATCAGCCCCAGCATTTT
CASSYVGGPYSNQPQHF
>TRBV30|TRBJ2-1|many|TRBD2
TGTGCCTGGGGACTAGTACATGAGCAGTTCTTC
CAWGLVHEQFF
>TRBV11-2|TRBJ2-7|.|.
TGTGCCAGCAGCTCCACTTGGGAACGCTACGAGCAGTACTTC
CASSSTWERYEQYF
>TRBV18|TRBJ1-3|many|.
TGTGCCAGCCAAGAGAGCTCTGGAAACACCATATATTTT
CASQESSGNTIYF
>TRBV11-3|TRBJ2-7|medium-sized|.
TGTGCCAGCAGCTTAGTAGCGTGGGAGCAGTACTTC
CASSLVAWEQYF
>TRBV7-9|TRBJ1-1|.|TRBD1
TGTGCCAGCAACACCGGACAGGTCACTGAAGCTTTCTTT
CASNTGQVTEAFF
>TRBV20-1|TRBJ2-7|.|.
TGCAGTGCTAGACGCGGGGTCGAGCAGTACTTC
CSARRGVEQYF
>TRBV19|TRBJ1-1|medium-sized|.
TGTGCCAGTAGTAGCCCCAGGGACCTGAACACTGAAGCTTTCTTT
CASSSPRDLNTEAFF
>TRBV6-1|TRBJ2-2|.|TRBD1
TGTGCCAGCATTGTCAGAGGGTACACAGGGGAGCGGTTTTTT
CASIVRGYTGERFF
>TRBV5-1|TRBJ2-7|.|.
TGCGCCAGCAGCGGGACTTACTCCTACGAGCAGTACTTC
CASSGTYSYEQYF
>TRBV5-8|TRBJ2-7|.|.
TGTGCCAGCAGCCCGGCCAGACCCTCCTACGAGCAGTACTTC
CASSPARPSYEQYF
>TRBV9|TRBJ1-2|.|.
TGTGCCAGCAGCGTAGTAGGGAACTGGAACAGCCCCTATGGCTACACCTTC
CASSVVGNWNSPYGYTF
>TRBV20-1|TRBJ2-1|medium-sized|.
TGCAGTGCTAGCCCTAGGGGGTGGGGGGGCAATGAGCAGTTCTTC
CSASPRGWGGNEQFF
>TRBV20-1|TRBJ1-1|.|TRBD1
TGCAGTGCTGGGGGACAGCAAAACACTGAAGCTTTCTTT
CSAGGQQNTEAFF
>TRBV30|TRBJ1-1|.|.
TGTGCCTCGAGTGGGTGGGGGGGCGGCACTGATGCTTTCTTT
CASSGWGGGTDAFF
>TRBV7-9|TRBJ2-1|medium-sized|TRBD2
TGTGCCAGCAGTTTAGCGGGAGGCCCAAGCTCCTACAATGAGCAGTTCTTC
CASSLAGGPSSYNEQFF
>TRBV5-1|TRBJ1-4|.|TRBD1
TGCGCCAGCAGCACGGGACAGGGAGAAAAACTGTTTTTT
CASSTGQGEKLFF
>TRBV19|TRBJ2-3|medium-sized|TRBD2
TGTGCCAGTAAGCAGCGGGATTCCCGGGCAGATACGCAGTATTTT
CASKQRDSRADTQYF
>TRBV5-1|TRBJ1-4|.|TRBD1
TGCGCCAGCAGCAAGGGGACAGGTGGCGCAAATGATAAACTGTTGTTT
CASSKGTGGANDKLLF
>TRBV5-1|TRBJ1-1|.|.
TGCGCCAGCAGCCTGGGGTGGGGGAGCACTGAAGCTTTCTTT
CASSLGWGSTEAFF
>TRBV11-2|TRBJ2-1|.|TRBD2
TGTGCCAGCAGCTTAGATCTCTCTAGCGGGAGAGGAAATGAGCAGTTCTTC
CASSLDLSSGRGNEQFF
>TRBV6-1|TRBJ1-5|medium-sized|TRBD1
TGTGCCAGCAAAGGGGACAGAGGGCGCGAAGGTAGGCAGCCCCAGCATTTT
CASKGDRGREGRQPQHF
>TRBV14|TRBJ2-1|medium-sized|TRBD1
TGTGCCAGCAGCCGGATTGGACAGGTCAATGAGCAGTTCTTC
CASSRIGQVNEQFF
>TRBV6-1|TRBJ2-2|few|.
TGTGCCAGCAGTGCCCAAACTAGTCCGGGCACCGGGGAGCTGTTTTTT
CASSAQTSPGTGELFF
>TRBV7-1|TRBJ2-7|.|TRBD2
TGTGCCAGCAGCTCCGCCGGGACAGGGATTATAGCGGGAGGGTTCTACGAGCAGTACTTC
CASSSAGTGIIAGGFYEQYF
>TRBV20-1|TRBJ1-2|medium-sized|TRBD1
TGCAGTGCTAGAGTGGACAGGGGTGCCTATGGCTACACCTTC
CSARVDRGAYGYTF
>TRBV5-6|TRBJ2-2|many|TRBD2
TGTGCCAGCAGCTGGGAGGGAGGGGCGAGCACCGGGGAGCTGTTTTTT
CASSWEGGASTGELFF
>TRBV27|TRBJ1-1|.|.
TGTGCCAGCAGGGCAGACAGGAGGTTGAACACTGAAGCTTTCTTT
CASRADRRLNTEAFF
>TRBV7-9|TRBJ1-5|many|.
TGTGCCAGCAGCTTAAATGGGGATCAGCCCCAGCATTTT
CASSLNGDQPQHF
>TRBV6-1|TRBJ1-6|medium-sized|.
TGTGCCAGCAGGACAGGCGCCTTAAACCTCCACTTT
CASRTGALNLHF